This TCR beta chain was obtained from a study of blood T cells in healthy people across ages. This clonotype showed up just once. The antigen is undetermined. At one of its ends the junction is not consistent with the germline gene, which may arise from a read error. For the second PCR, which ran for 7 to 11 cycles, a sample-barcoded 5' primer and a J-beta primer mix were used. The authors tagged each cDNA molecule using a template-switch adaptor with 12 random nucleotides. TCRdb independently ran MiXCR on the 5' RACE reads; one entry per CDR3 protein. The sample records roughly 1.7 million distinct CDR3 sequences, 30% to 35% being singletons. This CDR3 has 16 amino acids. Study-wide results and caveats: Diversity estimated from one million T cells was considered an underestimate. CMV status of donors was not determined, possibly confounding expanded clonotype changes. Per million T cells, TCR beta diversity dropped about linearly as age rose.

The receptor's source is a woman younger than 45 in good health. The J gene is TRBJ2-3, the V gene TRBV12-3 or TRBV12-4; TRBD2 aligns across 10 bases. Sequenced sample: blood. CDR3 in amino acids: CASSLTSGVVADAQYF. CDR3 coding DNA: TGTGCCAGCAGCCTAACTAGCGGGGTGGTTGCAGATGCGCAGTATTTT.